The clone carrying this T cell receptor beta chain ranks as medium-sized. The assay was immunoSEQ multiplex PCR, and TCRdb's table has in-frame clones only and misses some. The profile covers some 25,000 clones, with 85% to 90% appearing a single time and more than 0.85% taken by the ten largest. This entry belongs to a study of T cell changes during pregnancy in multiple sclerosis. This TCR was recovered from a female donor in good health, enrolled as a control in a pregnancy study. This specimen was CD4+ T cells from peripheral blood mononuclear cells, taken in the second trimester of pregnancy.

In DNA form, the CDR3 reads TGTGCCAGCAGCTTGTCTATGGGACATGGGTACTTC. Translated: CASSLSMGHGYF. The rearrangement links TRBV7-8 to TRBJ2-7, with a weak D call TRBD1 (6 bases). This CDR3 contains 12 residues. Trimming stripped 3 bases from V and 12 bases from J, with 15 bases between. Germline lookup yields CDR1 SGHVS and CDR2 FQNEAQ.